This T cell receptor (beta chain) is drawn from a study of cytomegalovirus exposure and HLA in healthy donors. Study-level points and caveats: It was about 150 TCR beta chains that were listed as cytomegalovirus-associated. In the 95 to 150 validation repertoires, approximately 94% of cluster scores exceeded 0, per a later analysis. Confirmation was obtained in vitro that a few CMV-associated chains are specific for CMV antigens.

These donors were members of the roughly 110-subject validation cohort, a group separate from the approximately 700-subject first cohort. For this clone: Antigen specificity is unknown.

Trimming took 5 bases from V and 4 from J, leaving 9 bases between them. This CDR3 contains 14 residues. The germline V gene encodes CDR1 MNHEY and CDR2 SVGAGI. Sequenced by immunoSEQ multiplex PCR; TCRdb stores in-frame clones only, minus some. The sample contains around 190,000 clones, about 89% of which appear only once. The sequence derives from a man younger than 40 in good health and CMV-seropositive. The chain combines TRBV6-5 with TRBJ1-6; weak D call: TRBD1 (5 bases). The sequenced sample was PBMCs. The CDR3 DNA sequence: TGTGCCAGCAGTGCCGGGGGTTATAATTCACCCCTCCACTTT. Residues: CASSAGGYNSPLHF.